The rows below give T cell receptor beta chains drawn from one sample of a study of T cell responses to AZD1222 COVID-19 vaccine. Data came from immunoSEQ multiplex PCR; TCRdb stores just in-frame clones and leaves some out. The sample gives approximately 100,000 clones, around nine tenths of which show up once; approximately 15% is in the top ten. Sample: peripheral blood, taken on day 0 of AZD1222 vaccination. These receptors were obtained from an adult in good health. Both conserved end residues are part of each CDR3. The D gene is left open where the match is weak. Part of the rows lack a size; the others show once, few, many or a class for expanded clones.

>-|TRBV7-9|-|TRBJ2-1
CASSLSNNEQFF
TGTGCCAGCAGCTTGTCGAACAATGAGCAGTTCTTC
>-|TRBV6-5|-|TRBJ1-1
CASLDRGGVEAFF
TGTGCCAGCCTGGACAGAGGAGGGGTTGAAGCTTTCTTT
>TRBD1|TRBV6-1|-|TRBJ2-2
CASSEVSAGGHDTGELFF
TGTGCCAGCAGTGAAGTCTCGGCAGGGGGCCACGACACCGGGGAGCTGTTTTTT
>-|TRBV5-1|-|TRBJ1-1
CASSLDQGSFTEAFF
TGCGCCAGCAGCCTAGATCAGGGGTCCTTCACTGAAGCTTTCTTT
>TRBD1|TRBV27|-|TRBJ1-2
CASRTGTGGLGGYTF
TGTGCCAGCAGGACCGGGACAGGGGGCCTTGGTGGCTACACCTTC
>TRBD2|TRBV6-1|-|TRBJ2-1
CASSEVAGAVYNEQFF
TGTGCCAGCAGTGAAGTAGCGGGCGCCGTATACAATGAGCAGTTCTTC
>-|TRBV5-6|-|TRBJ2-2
CASSYPTSTGELFF
TGTGCCAGCAGCTACCCGACTAGCACCGGGGAGCTGTTTTTT
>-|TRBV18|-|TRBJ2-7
CASSPSGFGAYEQYF
TGTGCCAGCTCACCATCGGGGTTCGGGGCCTACGAGCAGTACTTC
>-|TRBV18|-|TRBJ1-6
CASSPQPGTNSPLHF
TGTGCCAGCTCACCGCAACCAGGGACTAATTCACCCCTCCACTTT
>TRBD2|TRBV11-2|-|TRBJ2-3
CASSPLGLASTDTQYF
TGTGCCAGCAGCCCCTTAGGACTAGCGAGCACAGATACGCAGTATTTT
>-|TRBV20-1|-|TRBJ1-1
CSASRAQLNTEAFF
TGCAGTGCTAGTAGGGCCCAATTGAACACTGAAGCTTTCTTT
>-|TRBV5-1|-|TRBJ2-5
CASSLPSETQYF
TGCGCCAGCAGCTTACCTTCAGAGACCCAGTACTTC
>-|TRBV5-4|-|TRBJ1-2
CASSPKTELKGNGYTF
TGTGCCAGCAGCCCGAAGACAGAGTTGAAAGGAAATGGCTACACCTTC
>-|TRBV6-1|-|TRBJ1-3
CASSEQSSGNTIYF
TGTGCCAGCAGTGAACAGAGTTCTGGAAACACCATATATTTT
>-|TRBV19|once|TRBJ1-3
CASSIRGPENTIYF
TGTGCCAGTAGTATAAGGGGACCAGAAAACACCATATATTTT
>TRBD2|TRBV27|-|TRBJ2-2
CASSKWVGTSLTKMNTGELFF
TGTGCCAGCAGTAAGTGGGTCGGGACTAGCCTAACCAAGATGAACACCGGGGAGCTGTTTTTT
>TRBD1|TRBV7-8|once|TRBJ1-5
CASSLGQGSNQPQHF
TGTGCCAGCAGCTTGGGACAGGGCAGCAATCAGCCCCAGCATTTT
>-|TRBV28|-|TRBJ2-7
CASSFFGGQTIEQYF
TGTGCCAGCAGTTTTTTTGGAGGACAGACGATAGAGCAGTACTTC
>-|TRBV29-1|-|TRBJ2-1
CSVERTGSHNEQFF
TGCAGCGTTGAACGCACCGGCAGTCACAATGAGCAGTTCTTC
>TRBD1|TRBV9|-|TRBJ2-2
CASSVVAGGRTGELFF
TGTGCCAGCAGCGTAGTGGCAGGGGGCCGCACCGGGGAGCTGTTTTTT
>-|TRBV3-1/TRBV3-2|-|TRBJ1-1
CASSQVNEAFF
TGTGCCAGCAGCCAAGTGAATGAAGCTTTCTTT
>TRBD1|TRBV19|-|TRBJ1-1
CASTGRGPNTEAFF
TGTGCGAGTACGGGAAGGGGGCCGAACACTGAAGCTTTCTTT
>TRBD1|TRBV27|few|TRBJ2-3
CASSLDRGSPYTDTQYF
TGTGCCAGCAGTTTAGACAGGGGGAGCCCTTACACAGATACGCAGTATTTT
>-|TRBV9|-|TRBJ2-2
CASSVPLRGAHTGELFF
TGTGCCAGCAGCGTACCCCTACGGGGGGCCCACACCGGGGAGCTGTTTTTT
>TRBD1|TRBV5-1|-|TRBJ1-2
CASSPPSGTGGAGYTF
TGCGCCAGCAGCCCTCCCTCCGGGACAGGGGGCGCTGGCTACACCTTC
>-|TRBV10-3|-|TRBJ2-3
CAIAGASVSDTQYF
TGTGCCATCGCAGGTGCGTCGGTGTCAGATACGCAGTATTTT
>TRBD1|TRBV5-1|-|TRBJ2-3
CASSLGSPTGGIFTDTQYF
TGCGCCAGCAGCTTGGGGTCCCCGACAGGGGGAATTTTCACAGATACGCAGTATTTT
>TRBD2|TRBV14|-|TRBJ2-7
CASSDILAGGEQYF
TGTGCCAGCAGCGATATACTAGCGGGGGGCGAGCAGTACTTC
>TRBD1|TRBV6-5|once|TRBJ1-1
CASSSRTGGAEAFF
TGTGCCAGCAGTTCGCGGACAGGGGGAGCTGAAGCTTTCTTT
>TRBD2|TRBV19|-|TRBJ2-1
CASSQAGLAGTRNEQFF
TGTGCCAGTAGTCAGGCCGGACTAGCGGGGACTAGGAATGAGCAGTTCTTC
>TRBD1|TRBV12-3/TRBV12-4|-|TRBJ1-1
CASRDRDTEAFF
TGTGCCAGCCGGGACAGGGACACTGAAGCTTTCTTT
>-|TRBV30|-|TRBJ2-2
CAWSGQNTGELFF
TGTGCCTGGAGTGGACAGAACACCGGGGAGCTGTTTTTT